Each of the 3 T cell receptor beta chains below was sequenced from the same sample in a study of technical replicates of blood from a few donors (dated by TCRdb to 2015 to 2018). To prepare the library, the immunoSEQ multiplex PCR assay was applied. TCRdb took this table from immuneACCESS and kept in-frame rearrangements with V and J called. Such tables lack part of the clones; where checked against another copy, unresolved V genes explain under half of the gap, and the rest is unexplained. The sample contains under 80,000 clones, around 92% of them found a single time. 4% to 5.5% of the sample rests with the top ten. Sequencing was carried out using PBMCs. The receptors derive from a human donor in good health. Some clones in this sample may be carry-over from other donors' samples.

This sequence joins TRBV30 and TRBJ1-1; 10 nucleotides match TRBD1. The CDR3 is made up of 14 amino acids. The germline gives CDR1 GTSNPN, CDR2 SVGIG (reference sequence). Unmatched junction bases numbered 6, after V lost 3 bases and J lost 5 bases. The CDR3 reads CAWRDRGEWTEAFF. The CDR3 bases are TGTGCCTGGAGGGACAGGGGGGAATGGACTGAAGCTTTCTTT.

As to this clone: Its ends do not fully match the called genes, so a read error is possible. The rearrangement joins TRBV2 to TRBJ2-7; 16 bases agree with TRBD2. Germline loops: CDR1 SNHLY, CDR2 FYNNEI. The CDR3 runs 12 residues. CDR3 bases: TGTGCCAGCAGTGCCGGGACTAGCGGGAGGGTATTC. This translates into CASSAGTSGRVF.

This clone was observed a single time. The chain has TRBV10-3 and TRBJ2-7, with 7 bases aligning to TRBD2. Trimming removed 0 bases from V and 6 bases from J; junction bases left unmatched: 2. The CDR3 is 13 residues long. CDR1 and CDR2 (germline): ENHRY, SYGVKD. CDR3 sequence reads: CAISESPGGEQYF. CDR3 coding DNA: TGTGCCATCAGTGAGTCCCCGGGAGGCGAGCAGTACTTC.